This T cell receptor beta chain was found in a study of graft-versus-host responses after intestinal transplantation. Turning to the study itself: Each patient got anti-thymocyte globulin induction, then tacrolimus and steroids for roughly 3 years.

Some clones are missing from TCRdb's copy, which holds only in-frame ones; the method was immunoSEQ multiplex PCR. The table lists 90,000 to 150,000 clones, 95% of them singletons. Notes on this clone: What it binds is unknown.

V lost 0 bases, J lost 4 bases, and 10 bases lay in between. The CDR3 is made up of 13 amino acids. The germline V gene encodes CDR1 GTSNPN and CDR2 SVGIG (reference sequence). General observations from the study: Marrow from the recipient contained GvH clones, some of which had appeared first in ileum or blood. Within the allografts of patients who had graft-donor T cell macrochimerism, graft-versus-host to host-versus-graft clonal ratios were high.

The chain is built from TRBV30 and TRBJ2-7; no clear D. The TCR comes from a human donor who received an intestinal transplant. The sequenced sample was unstimulated CD8+ T cells sorted from spleen or lymph node cells, obtained before intestinal transplant. CDR3 sequence (DNA): TGTGCCTGGAGTGTACAAATAGGGTACGAGCAGTACTTC. Translated, it gives CAWSVQIGYEQYF. The variable domain in full, completed from reference TRBV30 and TRBJ2-7, reads SQTIHQWPATLVQPVGSPLSLECTVEGTSNPNLYWYRQAAGRGLQLLFYSVGIGQISSEVPQNLSASRPQDRQFILSSKKLLLSDSGFYLCAWSVQIGYEQYFGPGTRLTVT.